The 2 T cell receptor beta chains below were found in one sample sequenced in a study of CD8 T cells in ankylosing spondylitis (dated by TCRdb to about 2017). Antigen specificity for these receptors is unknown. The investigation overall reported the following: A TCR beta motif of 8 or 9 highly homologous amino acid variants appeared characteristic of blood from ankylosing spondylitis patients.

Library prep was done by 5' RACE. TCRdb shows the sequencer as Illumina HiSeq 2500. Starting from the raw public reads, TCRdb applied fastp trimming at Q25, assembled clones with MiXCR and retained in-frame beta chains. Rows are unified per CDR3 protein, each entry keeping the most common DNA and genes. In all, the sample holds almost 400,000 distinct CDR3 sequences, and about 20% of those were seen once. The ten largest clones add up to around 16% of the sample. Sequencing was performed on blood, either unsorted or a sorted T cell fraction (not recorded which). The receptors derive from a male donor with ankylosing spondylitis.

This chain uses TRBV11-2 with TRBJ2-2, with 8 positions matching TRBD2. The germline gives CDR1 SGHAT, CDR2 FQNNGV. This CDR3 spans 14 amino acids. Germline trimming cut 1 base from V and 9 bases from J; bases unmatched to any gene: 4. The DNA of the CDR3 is TGTGCCAGCAGCTTAGGACTAGCGTTCCGGGAGCTGTTTTTT. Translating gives CASSLGLAFRELFF.

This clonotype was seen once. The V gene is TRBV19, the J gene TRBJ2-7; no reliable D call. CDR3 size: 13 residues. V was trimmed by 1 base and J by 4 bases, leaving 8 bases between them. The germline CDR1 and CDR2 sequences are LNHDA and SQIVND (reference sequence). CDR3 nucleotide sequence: TGTGCCAGTAGTATAGGGACGGAATACGAGCAGTACTTC. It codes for CASSIGTEYEQYF.